This T cell receptor (beta chain) was documented in a study of blood T cells in healthy people across ages (dated by TCRdb to between 2015 and 2017). In the study overall: In model experiments, template switching captured about one uniquely barcoded TCR beta cDNA molecule for every two T cells. Using deep sequencing normalized with unique cDNA molecular identifiers, the study measured how TCR beta repertoire diversity changes with age. The donors were divided into four age groups: young (average about 16 years), middle-aged (about 39), aged (roughly 60) and long-lived (roughly 86). To avoid experimental bias, donors of different ages were distributed randomly across sequencing lanes. The study analyzed two additional independent replicas of 1 million unique cDNA reads from the same blood draw for two donors, one aged 18 to 30 and one aged 80 or older.

This clonotype was recorded at least ten times. Its binding antigen is unknown. Nothing much larger sits one base from this clone, and base qualities are not available. V and J are truncated by 2 bases and 2 bases respectively, leaving an intervening sequence of 5 bases. As encoded in the germline V gene, CDR1 is LGHNA while CDR2 is YSLEER. The CDR3, cysteine through phenylalanine, is 13 amino acids long. Kept here is only the CDR3 DNA, which spans 39 bases and is read in frame from base 1. Overall results and qualifications from the work: Conclusive comparison of naive and antigen-experienced compartments was prevented by the profiling of bulk unsorted PBMCs. Donor CMV infection status was unknown, potentially confounding age-related changes in expanded clonotypes. The percentage of naive T cells measured by flow cytometry correlated strongly with observed TCR beta diversity. Compared with the aged group, the long-lived group had more naive CD4+ T cells, fewer expanded clones and increased TCR diversity, suggesting age selection. Estimates of total diversity based on one million sequenced T cells were regarded as lower bounds and as underestimates. Observed TCR beta diversity per million T cells fell roughly linearly with age, and a significant reduction was already apparent by age about 38.

To prepare the library, 5' RACE was applied. Sequencing relied on an Illumina HiSeq 2500. A second roughly 6 to 11 cycle PCR used a sample-barcoded 5' primer and a J-beta primer mix. Each TCR beta cDNA molecule received a unique molecular identifier from a template-switch 5' adaptor carrying 12 random nucleotides. At least 3 million CDR3-containing paired-end reads were obtained from each sample. First-strand cDNA synthesis was performed from all RNA using the Mint cDNA synthesis kit, with priming by a TRBC-specific oligonucleotide. Following uracil-DNA glycosylase treatment, all cDNA underwent a first 18-cycle PCR with the universal primers M1SS and BC2_uni_R. For the original study's pipeline: Normalization of each sample was performed by random selection of 1 million high-quality reads, each carrying a distinct molecular identifier. Reads sharing molecular identifiers were discarded rather than binned into consensus sequences. MiTCR, run with a Q25 quality threshold and the strictest error-elimination algorithm, handled CDR3 identification, clonotype clustering and error correction. A nonparametric unseen species model with Euler transformation was used to estimate a lower bound on total TCR beta diversity. The public reads were reanalyzed by TCRdb: fastp trimming at Q25, MiXCR alignment, in-frame beta chains only. Entries that share a CDR3 protein sequence are merged under the most common genes and DNA. The V and J calls shown here were made by TCRdb, not taken from the authors' results. The sample profile shows 800,000 to 950,000 distinct CDR3 sequences; roughly 40% of them were found once. The ten top clones hold approximately 12% of the sample.

Systemically healthy Caucasian individuals from Russia, 39 in total and aged roughly 6 to 100 years, were included as donors. Around 10 milliliters of peripheral blood were collected from each donor into EDTA-treated Vacutainer tubes. PBMCs were isolated by Ficoll-Paque density-gradient centrifugation, with at least 6 million obtained per sample. Trizol reagent was used to extract total RNA from the PBMCs, yielding at least 6 micrograms per sample. Naive CD45RAhigh/CD27high T cell percentages were measured by flow cytometry on a PBMC aliquot from every donor. The sequence came from a young man in good health. Recombination joined TRBV4-3 with TRBJ2-3; no D gene can be assigned with confidence. The sample consisted of blood. DNA sequence: TGCGCCAGCAGCCAAAAGATCACAGATACGCAGTATTTT. Its coded protein is CASSQKITDTQYF.